A selection of T cell receptor beta chains follows, all from one sample in a study of cytomegalovirus exposure and HLA in healthy donors. Data came from immunoSEQ multiplex PCR; TCRdb stores just in-frame clones and leaves some out. The profile shows some 180,000 clones, roughly four fifths of them singletons. Material: PBMCs. Every receptor here comes from a male donor in good health and CMV-seronegative. Each CDR3 is given with its conserved first and last residue. Fields, in order: J gene, D gene, V gene, clone size, CDR3 protein, CDR3 DNA. D genes are given only for firm matches. Rows may omit the clone size; those that give it use once, few, many or a size class.

TRBJ1-5,TRBD1,TRBV6-5,NA,CASSLQGGAGNQPQHF,TGTGCCAGCAGTTTACAAGGGGGCGCGGGCAATCAGCCCCAGCATTTT
TRBJ2-1,TRBD2,TRBV4-1,NA,CASSRQAGGPPDEQFF,TGCGCCAGCAGCCGACAGGCGGGGGGGCCTCCCGATGAGCAGTTCTTC
TRBJ2-3,TRBD2,TRBV4-2,NA,CASSREGRAGGTSSTDTQYF,TGTGCCAGCAGCCGGGAGGGGCGGGCGGGGGGGACCTCTAGCACAGATACGCAGTATTTT
TRBJ2-3,TRBD1,TRBV6-6,NA,CASSHKNRGLADTQYF,TGTGCCAGCAGTCACAAAAACAGGGGGCTGGCAGATACGCAGTATTTT
TRBJ1-5,NA,TRBV28,NA,CASSSPAGSNQPQHF,TGTGCCAGCAGTTCACCTGCGGGGAGCAATCAGCCCCAGCATTTT
TRBJ2-6,TRBD1,TRBV9,NA,CASSATGANSGANVLTF,TGTGCCAGCAGCGCGACAGGGGCGAACTCTGGGGCCAACGTCCTGACTTTC
TRBJ1-5,NA,TRBV4-1,NA,CASSQDSFRDNQPQHF,TGCGCCAGCAGCCAAGATAGCTTCCGGGATAATCAGCCCCAGCATTTT
TRBJ2-7,NA,TRBV19,few,CASSIVQGYEQYF,TGTGCCAGTAGTATAGTACAGGGCTACGAGCAGTACTTC
TRBJ1-5,TRBD1,TRBV9,NA,CASSVNTGDQPQHF,TGTGCCAGCAGCGTGAATACAGGGGATCAGCCCCAGCATTTT
TRBJ2-2,TRBD1,TRBV28,NA,CASSQSGTGAGELFF,TGTGCCAGCAGCCAATCCGGGACAGGGGCCGGGGAGCTGTTTTTT
TRBJ2-1,TRBD2,TRBV15,NA,CATTLAGGLRSYNEQFF,TGTGCCACGACACTAGCGGGAGGGCTTCGCTCCTACAATGAGCAGTTCTTC
TRBJ2-1,TRBD1,TRBV6-6,NA,CASRQGAVPFF,TGTGCCAGCAGACAGGGGGCCGTTCCGTTCTTC
TRBJ1-5,TRBD1,TRBV28,few,CASSWRKGQGNQPQHF,TGTGCCAGCAGCTGGAGGAAGGGACAGGGGAATCAGCCCCAGCATTTT
TRBJ1-2,NA,TRBV6-1,NA,CASSPGQGFGYTF,TGTGCCAGCAGTCCCGGCCAGGGGTTTGGCTACACCTTC